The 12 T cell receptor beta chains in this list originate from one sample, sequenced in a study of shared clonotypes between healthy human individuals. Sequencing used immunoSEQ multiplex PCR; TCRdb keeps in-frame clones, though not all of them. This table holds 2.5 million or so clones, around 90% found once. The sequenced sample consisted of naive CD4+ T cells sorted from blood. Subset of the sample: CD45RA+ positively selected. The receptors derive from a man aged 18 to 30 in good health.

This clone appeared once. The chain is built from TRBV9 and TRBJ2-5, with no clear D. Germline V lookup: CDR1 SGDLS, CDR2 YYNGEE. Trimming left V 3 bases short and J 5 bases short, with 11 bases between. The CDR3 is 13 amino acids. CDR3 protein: CASSGSPSETQYF. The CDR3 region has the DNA TGTGCCAGCAGCGGGTCCCCTTCGGAGACCCAGTACTTC.

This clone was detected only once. The DNA for the CDR3 is TGTGCCAGGAGACCGGGACGGATGAACACCGGGGAGCTGTTTTTT. This gives the protein CARRPGRMNTGELFF. The rearrangement joins TRBV2 to TRBJ2-2; D is perhaps TRBD1 or TRBD2 (5 bases each). Germline V lookup: CDR1 SNHLY, CDR2 FYNNEI. The CDR3 loop spans 15 amino acids. Deletions cut 9 bases from V and 1 base from J, with 15 bases between.

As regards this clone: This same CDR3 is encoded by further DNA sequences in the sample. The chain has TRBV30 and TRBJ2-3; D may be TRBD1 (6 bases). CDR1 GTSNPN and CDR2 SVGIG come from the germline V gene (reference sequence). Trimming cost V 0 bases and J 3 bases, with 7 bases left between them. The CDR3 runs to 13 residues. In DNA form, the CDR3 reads TGTGCCTGGAGTGTACAGGGAACAGATACGCAGTATTTT. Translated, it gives CAWSVQGTDTQYF. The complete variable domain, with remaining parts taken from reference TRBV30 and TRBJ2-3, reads SQTIHQWPATLVQPVGSPLSLECTVEGTSNPNLYWYRQAAGRGLQLLFYSVGIGQISSEVPQNLSASRPQDRQFILSSKKLLLSDSGFYLCAWSVQGTDTQYFGPGTRLTVL.

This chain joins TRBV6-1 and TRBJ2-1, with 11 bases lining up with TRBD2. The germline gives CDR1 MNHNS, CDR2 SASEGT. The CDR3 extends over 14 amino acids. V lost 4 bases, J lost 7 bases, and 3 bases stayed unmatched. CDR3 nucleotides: TGTGCCAGCAGTGTCCTAGCGGGAGGAAATGAGCAGTTCTTC. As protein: CASSVLAGGNEQFF.

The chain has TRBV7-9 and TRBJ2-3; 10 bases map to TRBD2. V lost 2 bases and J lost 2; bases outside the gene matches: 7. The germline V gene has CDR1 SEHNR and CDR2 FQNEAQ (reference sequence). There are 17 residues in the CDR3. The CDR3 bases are TGTGCCAGCAGCTTACGTAGCGGGGGGCGGAACACAGATACGCAGTATTTT. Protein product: CASSLRSGGRNTDTQYF.

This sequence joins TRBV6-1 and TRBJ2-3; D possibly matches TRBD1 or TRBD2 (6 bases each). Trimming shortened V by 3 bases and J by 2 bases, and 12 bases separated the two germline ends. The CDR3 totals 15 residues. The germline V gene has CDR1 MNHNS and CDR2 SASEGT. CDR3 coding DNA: TGTGCCAGCAGTGATAAGGGGGGCGTCACAGATACGCAGTATTTT. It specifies CASSDKGGVTDTQYF.

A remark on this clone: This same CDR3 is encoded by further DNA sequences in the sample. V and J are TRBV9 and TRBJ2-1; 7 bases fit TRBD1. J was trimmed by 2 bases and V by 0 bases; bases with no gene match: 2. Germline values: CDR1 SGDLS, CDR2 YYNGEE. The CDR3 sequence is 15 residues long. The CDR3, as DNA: TGTGCCAGCAGCGTAGGACAGGGACCCTACAATGAGCAGTTCTTC. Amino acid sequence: CASSVGQGPYNEQFF.

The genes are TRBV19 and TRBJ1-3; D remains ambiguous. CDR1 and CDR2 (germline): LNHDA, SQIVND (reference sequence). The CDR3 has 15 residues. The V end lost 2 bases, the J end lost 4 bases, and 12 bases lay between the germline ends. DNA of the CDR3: TGTGCCAGTAGTATAAATGGGCCTGGGGGAAACACCATATATTTT. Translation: CASSINGPGGNTIYF.

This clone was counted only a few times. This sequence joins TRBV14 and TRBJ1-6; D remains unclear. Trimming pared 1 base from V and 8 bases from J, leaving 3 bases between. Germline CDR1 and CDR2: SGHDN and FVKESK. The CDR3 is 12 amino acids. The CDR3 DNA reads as TGTGCCAGCAGCCAAGTTTATTCACCCCTCCACTTT. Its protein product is CASSQVYSPLHF.

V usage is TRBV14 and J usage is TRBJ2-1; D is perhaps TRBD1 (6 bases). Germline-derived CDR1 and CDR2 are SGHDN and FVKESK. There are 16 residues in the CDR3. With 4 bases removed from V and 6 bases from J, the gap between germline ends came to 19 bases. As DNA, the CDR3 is TGTGCCAGCAGCCTCCTTCGAACAGGGATTTCCAATGAGCAGTTCTTC. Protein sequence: CASSLLRTGISNEQFF.

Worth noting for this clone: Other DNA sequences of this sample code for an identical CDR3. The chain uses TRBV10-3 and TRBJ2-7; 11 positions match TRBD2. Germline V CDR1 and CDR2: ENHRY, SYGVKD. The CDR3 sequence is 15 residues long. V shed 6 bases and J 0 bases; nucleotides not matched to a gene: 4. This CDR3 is CAISPGTSGSYEQYF. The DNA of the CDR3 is TGTGCCATCAGCCCCGGGACTAGCGGCTCCTACGAGCAGTACTTC.

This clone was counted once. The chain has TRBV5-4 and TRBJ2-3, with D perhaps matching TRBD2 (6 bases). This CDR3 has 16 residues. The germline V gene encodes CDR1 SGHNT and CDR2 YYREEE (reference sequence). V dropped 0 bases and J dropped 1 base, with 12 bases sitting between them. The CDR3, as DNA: TGTGCCAGCAGCTTGGGGGGTTCTAGCGGCACAGATACGCAGTATTTT. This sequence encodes CASSLGGSSGTDTQYF.